This TCR beta chain is from a study of cytomegalovirus exposure and HLA in healthy donors. Study-level background: The same platform used for the roughly 600 first-cohort repertoires was also used for the 95 to 150 validation repertoires, as a later analysis reported. Study findings and constraints: Altogether, some 170 TCR beta chains were recorded as cytomegalovirus-associated. Rare sequences made up most TCRs, while some public TCRs were found in many donors.

Measured with immunoSEQ multiplex PCR; TCRdb has only the in-frame clones, and not every one. The repertoire holds 85,000 to 120,000 clones, with roughly nine tenths as singletons. The V and J ends lost 4 bases and 0 bases respectively, with 22 bases between them. Looked up from germline, CDR1 is SGHAT and CDR2 is FQNNGV. The CDR3 is 19 residues long. A note on this clone: As yet, its antigen is unknown.

While the first cohort had 650 to 850 subjects, the donors belonged to the separate validation cohort of over a hundred subjects. The chain combines TRBV11-2 with TRBJ2-1; D gene unclear. Sequencing was performed on PBMCs. This sequence originates from a woman between 18 and 29 years old in good health and CMV-seropositive. This CDR3 reads CASSSGSPQSSSSYNEQFF. Here the CDR3 DNA reads TGTGCCAGCAGCTCTGGATCTCCACAGAGCTCGAGCTCCTACAATGAGCAGTTCTTC.